Below are 30 T cell receptor beta chains sequenced from a single sample in a study of CD8+ T cells in alopecia areata. Documented treatment: oral pan-JAK inhibitor, 5-10 mg twice daily. The authors extracted RNA and reverse transcribed it into cDNA as the sequencing template. Repertoires were generated with immunoSEQ multiplex PCR, while TCRdb's copy carries only in-frame clones and drops some. The data show over 150,000 clones, with 53% seen just once and about a tenth held by the top ten. This sample comprised CD8+ T cells sorted from blood, obtained at week 24, from a patient treated with tofacitinib. The receptors were gathered from a human donor with alopecia areata.

This clone was detected only once. This chain connects TRBV19 to TRBJ1-2, with unresolved D. Trimming took off 7 bases at V and 6 bases at J, with 12 bases between the two ends. Germline V lookup: CDR1 LNHDA, CDR2 SQIVND (reference sequence). This CDR3 region has 12 residues. CDR3: CASNTISNGYTF. The CDR3 bases are TGTGCCAGTAACACGATCAGTAATGGCTACACCTTC.

The chain has TRBV9 and TRBJ1-1; no reliable D call. The CDR3 spans 12 residues. Per germline, CDR1 SGDLS and CDR2 YYNGEE. V lost 0 bases and J 7 bases, leaving 7 bases between the germline ends. CDR3: CASSVGTLEAFF. CDR3 DNA: TGTGCCAGCAGCGTAGGGACCCTTGAAGCTTTCTTT.

In this sample, this clone turned up a few times. The chain recombines TRBV19 with TRBJ1-1; D remains ambiguous. Germline V gene lookup returns CDR1 LNHDA and CDR2 SQIVND (reference sequence). With 6 bases removed from V and 4 bases from J, the gap between germline ends came to 9 bases. The CDR3 runs to 12 residues. The CDR3 is CASSNWGTEAFF. DNA of the CDR3: TGTGCCAGTAGCAATTGGGGCACTGAAGCTTTCTTT.

This clone was seen a handful of times. The chain uses TRBV15 and TRBJ2-7; tentatively, D is TRBD1 or TRBD2 (5 bases each). V was clipped by 0 bases and J by 6 bases, with 15 bases between them. CDR1 and CDR2 (germline): LNHNV, YYDKDF (reference sequence). The CDR3 extends over 15 amino acids. Here the CDR3 reads CATSRDGTGFAEQYF. The CDR3 DNA reads TGTGCCACCAGCAGAGACGGGACGGGGTTCGCCGAGCAGTACTTC. The variable domain in full, completed from reference TRBV15 and TRBJ2-7, reads DAMVIQNPRYQVTQFGKPVTLSCSQTLNHNVMYWYQQKSSQAPKLLFHYYDKDFNNEADTPDNFQSRRPNTSFCFLDIRSPGLGDTAMYLCATSRDGTGFAEQYFGPGTRLTVT.

The chain recombines TRBV9 with TRBJ2-3; D gene unclear. V was shortened by 3 bases and J by 6 bases, with 8 bases between the two germline ends. Germline V gene lookup returns CDR1 SGDLS and CDR2 YYNGEE. The CDR3 spans 12 residues. The CDR3 spells CASSASVDTQYF. The CDR3 region has the DNA TGTGCCAGCAGCGCCTCTGTTGATACGCAGTATTTT.

This clone has a single count. The chain joins TRBV7-2 to TRBJ1-2; no definite D call. Germline CDR1 SGHTA, CDR2 FQGNSA. With 2 bases removed from V and 3 bases from J, the gap between germline ends came to 10 bases. This CDR3 region has 14 residues. CDR3 nucleotides: TGTGCCAGCAGCTTAATGTGGACGGACTATGGCTACACCTTC. It yields the protein CASSLMWTDYGYTF.

This chain joins TRBV30 and TRBJ1-5; D call uncertain. Germline V gives CDR1 GTSNPN, CDR2 SVGIG (reference sequence). This CDR3 has 14 amino acids. The germline V and J ends were trimmed by 2 bases and 4 bases, with 12 bases remaining between them. The CDR3 loop is CAWSYTGRNQPQHF. The CDR3 DNA reads TGTGCCTGGAGTTATACGGGCCGTAATCAGCCCCAGCATTTT.

V gene TRBV7-2 combines with J gene TRBJ2-7; D possibly corresponds to TRBD1 (5 bases). This CDR3 comprises 14 residues. The germline gives CDR1 SGHTA, CDR2 FQGNSA. V was cut by 4 bases and J by 3 bases, with 13 bases left in between. CDR3 region: CASSSDQGVYEQYF. The CDR3 nucleotides read TGTGCCAGCAGCTCGGACCAAGGGGTCTACGAGCAGTACTTC.

This clone appeared a few times. Additional DNA sequences in this sample encode the identical CDR3. The chain carries TRBV30 and TRBJ1-2, with 9 bases identical to TRBD1. The CDR3 spans 14 residues. V was pared by 0 bases and J by 2 bases, with 1 base of the junction left unmatched. CDR1 is GTSNPN, CDR2 SVGIG, per germline (reference sequence). CDR3 residues: CAWSVGTGNYGYTF. In DNA, the CDR3 is TGTGCCTGGAGTGTAGGGACAGGGAACTATGGCTACACCTTC. Based on the CDR3 plus reference TRBV30 and TRBJ1-2, the full variable domain is SQTIHQWPATLVQPVGSPLSLECTVEGTSNPNLYWYRQAAGRGLQLLFYSVGIGQISSEVPQNLSASRPQDRQFILSSKKLLLSDSGFYLCAWSVGTGNYGYTFGSGTRLTVV.

V is TRBV25-1 and J is TRBJ2-1; a possible D gene is TRBD1 (5 bases). Trimming took off 4 bases at V and 8 bases at J, with 15 bases between the two ends. Germline loops: CDR1 MGHDK, CDR2 SYGVNS. This CDR3 has 14 amino acids. CDR3 loop: CASSVGSWGDEQFF. The CDR3 DNA reads TGTGCCAGCAGTGTTGGTTCTTGGGGCGATGAGCAGTTCTTC.

Points on this clone: Germline is not matched at one junction end, which may reflect a read error. The CDR3 sequence: CASSSGRDWDF. Written as DNA, the CDR3 is TGTGCCAGCAGCTCAGGACGGGACTGGGATTTT. V gene TRBV11-2 combines with J gene TRBJ1-3; possibly TRBD1 for D (5 bases). CDR3 length: 11 residues. Germline lookup yields CDR1 SGHAT and CDR2 FQNNGV. The full variable domain, its missing parts supplied by reference TRBV11-2 and TRBJ1-3, is EAGVAQSPRYKIIEKRQSVAFWCNPISGHATLYWYQQILGQGPKLLIQFQNNGVVDDSQLPKDRFSAERLKGVDSTLKIQPAKLEDSAVYLCASSSGRDWDFGEGSWLTVV.

This clone was seen once. Other DNA sequences in the same sample also yield this CDR3. This rearrangement joins TRBV25-1 to TRBJ1-1, with D unclear. Germline V CDR1 and CDR2: MGHDK, SYGVNS. V lost 2 bases and J 1 base, leaving 2 bases between the germline ends. The CDR3 totals 12 residues. CDR3 DNA sequence: TGTGCCAGCAGTGAAACGAACACTGAAGCTTTCTTT. Residues: CASSETNTEAFF.

V gene TRBV14 combines with J gene TRBJ1-2, with D tentatively TRBD1 (6 bases). Germline CDR1 and CDR2: SGHDN and FVKESK. The V end lost 3 bases, the J end lost 6 bases, and 17 bases lay between the germline ends. CDR3 length: 15 residues. The CDR3, as DNA: TGTGCCAGCAGCCAGAACGTCAGGGGAAATAATGGCTACACCTTC. Translating it yields CASSQNVRGNNGYTF.

This clone has only a few counts. The V call is TRBV30, the J call TRBJ1-2; 12 nucleotides match TRBD1. The CDR3 consists of 17 residues. Germline trimming cut 0 bases from V and 4 bases from J; bases unmatched to any gene: 9. CDR1 and CDR2 from the germline V gene are GTSNPN and SVGIG (reference sequence). Here the CDR3 reads CAWSVSGTGGEIYGYTF. In DNA form, the CDR3 reads TGTGCCTGGAGTGTCTCAGGGACAGGGGGCGAGATCTATGGCTACACCTTC.

This clone was seen once. This specimen includes other DNA sequences encoding the same CDR3. The J gene is TRBJ2-1, the V gene TRBV4-3; no definite D call. CDR1 and CDR2 (germline): LGHNA, YSLEER. This CDR3 is 13 amino acids long. Trimming took off 1 base at V and 4 bases at J, with 5 bases between the two ends. This CDR3 reads CASSQVQYNEQFF. CDR3 sequence (DNA): TGCGCCAGCAGCCAAGTCCAGTACAATGAGCAGTTCTTC.

CDR3 DNA: TGCAGCGTTGAGACAGGGGTACAGAATGAGCAGTTCTTC. This sequence encodes CSVETGVQNEQFF. This chain joins TRBV29-1 and TRBJ2-1; 8 nucleotides line up with TRBD1. Germline V gene data show CDR1 as SQVTM and CDR2 as ANQGSEA. V trimming: 3 bases; J trimming: 7 bases; junction bases outside the gene matches: 5. The CDR3 contains 13 residues.

V is TRBV27 and J is TRBJ1-2; TRBD1 aligns across 10 bases. This CDR3 contains 14 residues. J was trimmed by 5 bases and V by 6 bases; bases with no gene match: 6. Germline assignment: CDR1 MNHEY and CDR2 SMNVEV (reference sequence). The CDR3 reads CASSLGDRGYGYTF. CDR3 nucleotides: TGTGCCAGCAGCCTTGGGGACAGGGGTTATGGCTACACCTTC.

This clone has just a few counts. V usage is TRBV5-1 and J usage is TRBJ2-1, with TRBD2 matching 10 bases. Germline values: CDR1 SGHRS, CDR2 YFSETQ. The length of the CDR3 is 15 residues. Germline trimming cut 4 bases from V and 3 bases from J; bases unmatched to any gene: 4. The CDR3 region is CASSPSGGDYNEQFF. CDR3 nucleotides: TGCGCCAGCAGCCCCAGCGGGGGGGACTACAATGAGCAGTTCTTC. Full variable domain (missing parts from reference TRBV5-1 and TRBJ2-1): KAGVTQTPRYLIKTRGQQVTLSCSPISGHRSVSWYQQTPGQGLQFLFEYFSETQRNKGNFPGRFSGRQFSNSRSEMNVSTLELGDSALYLCASSPSGGDYNEQFFGPGTRLTVL.

CDR3 region: CASSFSIGQGNTEAFF. CDR3 in DNA: TGTGCCAGCAGTTTTTCGATTGGGCAGGGGAACACTGAAGCTTTCTTT. V and J are TRBV27 and TRBJ1-1; D perhaps matches TRBD1 (5 bases). Per the germline V gene, CDR1 is MNHEY and CDR2 is SMNVEV (reference sequence). The CDR3 runs 16 residues. V was pared by 3 bases and J by 1 base, with 15 bases between.

This clone was counted a single time. The chain combines TRBV14 with TRBJ2-7; D is undetermined. CDR3 length equals 13 residues. V was clipped by 2 bases and J by 6 bases, with 11 bases between them. The germline gives CDR1 SGHDN, CDR2 FVKESK. The DNA of the CDR3 is TGTGCCAGCAGCCAACCCCCAGACATCGAGCAGTACTTC. This encodes CASSQPPDIEQYF.

This clone was recorded a few times. The chain carries TRBV25-1 and TRBJ2-5, with D perhaps TRBD1 or TRBD2 (5 bases each). Trimming took 6 bases from V and 2 from J, leaving 16 bases between them. The CDR3 runs to 15 residues. Per the germline V gene, CDR1 is MGHDK and CDR2 is SYGVNS. CDR3 bases: TGTGCCAGCAGCCATCACCTGAGGGGTCAAGAGACCCAGTACTTC. Amino acids: CASSHHLRGQETQYF.

This chain connects TRBV30 to TRBJ1-2; D might be TRBD1 (5 bases). Germline V CDR1 and CDR2: GTSNPN, SVGIG (reference sequence). The CDR3 runs to 13 residues. V gave up 0 bases and J gave up 4 bases, with 9 bases separating them. Here the CDR3 reads CAWSVGDLYGYTF. The CDR3 DNA follows: TGTGCCTGGAGTGTAGGGGATCTCTATGGCTACACCTTC.

This clone occurred once. V is TRBV19 and J is TRBJ1-1; D gene uncertain. Germline CDR1 and CDR2: LNHDA and SQIVND (reference sequence). V was shortened by 7 bases and J by 11 bases, with 14 bases between the two germline ends. The CDR3 totals 11 residues. The CDR3 DNA follows: TGTGCCAGTACCATTGGGGTAGGGGCTTTCTTT. It translates to CASTIGVGAFF. The whole variable domain, filled in from reference TRBV19 and TRBJ1-1, reads DGGITQSPKYLFRKEGQNVTLSCEQNLNHDAMYWYRQDPGQGLRLIYYSQIVNDFQKGDIAEGYSVSREKKESFPLTVTSAQKNPTAFYLCASTIGVGAFFGQGTRLTVV.

This clone was seen more than once but under ten times. The chain has TRBV5-6 and TRBJ2-4; 7 bases align to TRBD1. This CDR3 contains 13 residues. Germline V CDR1 and CDR2: SGHDT, YYEEEE. The ends lost 5 bases at V and 6 bases at J; junction bases unmatched: 5. DNA of the CDR3: TGTGCCAGCAGTCCAGGGGGTGGAAACATTCAGTACTTC. This codes for CASSPGGGNIQYF.

This clone was found a few times. The chain recombines TRBV18 with TRBJ1-6, with D hard to call. Trimming took off 5 bases at V and 4 bases at J, with 9 bases between the two ends. This CDR3 is 14 amino acids long. The germline CDR1 and CDR2 sequences are KGHSH and LQKENI. CDR3 region: CASSIGAYNSPLHF. The CDR3 region has the DNA TGTGCCAGCTCAATAGGAGCATATAATTCACCCCTCCACTTT.

This clone has only a few counts. This sequence joins TRBV7-8 and TRBJ1-1; the D is unclear. The length of the CDR3 is 14 residues. Germline CDR1 and CDR2: SGHVS and FQNEAQ. Trimming shortened V by 3 bases and J by 4 bases, and 12 bases separated the two germline ends. CDR3 in amino acids: CASSLRRLGTEAFF. DNA for the CDR3: TGTGCCAGCAGCTTGCGACGGCTGGGCACTGAAGCTTTCTTT.

The chain joins TRBV6-5 to TRBJ2-6; D unclear. Germline lookup yields CDR1 MNHEY and CDR2 SVGAGI. The CDR3 loop spans 15 amino acids. Trimming pared 5 bases from V and 0 bases from J, leaving 8 bases between. CDR3 amino acids: CASSLSNSGANVLTF. The CDR3, as DNA: TGTGCCAGCAGTCTTTCCAACTCTGGGGCCAACGTCCTGACTTTC.

The chain has TRBV29-1 and TRBJ2-2, with D maybe TRBD1 (6 bases). The V end was cut by 6 bases, the J end by 3 bases, with 11 bases between. The length of the CDR3 is 13 residues. Germline CDR1 reads SQVTM; CDR2 reads ANQGSEA. In DNA, the CDR3 is TGCAGCGTCACAGGGTCGGACACCGGGGAGCTGTTTTTT. This codes for CSVTGSDTGELFF.

This clone was counted only a few times. The genes are TRBV2 and TRBJ2-4; TRBD2 matches 10 bases. Germline V lookup: CDR1 SNHLY, CDR2 FYNNEI. The CDR3 has 15 residues. The J segment lost 4 bases and the V segment lost 5 bases, leaving 5 bases of the junction unmatched. CDR3 residues: CASSQLAGTKNIQYF. DNA for the CDR3: TGTGCCAGCAGTCAACTAGCGGGGACTAAAAACATTCAGTACTTC.

A few counts support this clone. The chain joins TRBV5-1 to TRBJ2-3; 10 bases are a match to TRBD2. The CDR3 contains 16 residues. The junction had 6 bases not matched to a gene; V was cut back by 3 bases and J by 2 bases. CDR1 is SGHRS and CDR2 is YFSETQ in the germline V gene. The CDR3 nucleotides are TGCGCCAGCAGCTCTCGAACTAGCGGGGACACAGATACGCAGTATTTT. This gives the protein CASSSRTSGDTDTQYF.